This TCR beta chain is from a study of CD8+CD57+ T cells in acquired aplastic anemia listed by TCRdb under 2018. About the investigation overall: Extracted DNA from sorted CD4+ and CD8+ cells averaged about 3 ug, ranging from about 0.19 to 30 ug. CD8+CD57+ expansion was defined as a frequency above the mean frequency observed in healthy subjects.

CDR1 and CDR2 are read off the germline V gene as SGHVS and FNYEAQ. The germline ends are 14 bases apart after V is trimmed by 2 bases and J by 6 bases. Reading from cysteine to phenylalanine, the CDR3 counts 14 amino acids. Solely the CDR3 DNA is kept, with 42 bases framed from the first base. Broader findings and caveats from the paper: Patients and healthy controls showed no significant difference in CD8+ Simpson's diversity (P=0.060). Although roughly 29 CD8+ CDR3 sequences were shared by patients and controls, these sequences appeared highly expressed in patients and within the immunodominant clones of patients.

This clonotype showed up just a few times. Which antigen it targets is not known. Per-nucleotide qualities are absent, and no much larger clonotype sits a single base away. Genomic DNA served as template for TCR beta VDJ combination and CDR3 sequence profiling. TCR repertoire sequencing was run on an Illumina HiSeq 2000. The original pipeline was this. TRBV/TRBJ rearrangement plots, CDR3 size and DJ length profiles, and Simpson's diversity index were used to evaluate the repertoires. Whichever DNA sequence was most abundant in the deep sequencing data was defined as the immunodominant clone. CDR3 amino acid sequences were checked for sharing between subjects and were compared against published repertoires and the VDJdb database. Starting from the raw public reads, TCRdb applied fastp trimming at Q25, assembled clones with MiXCR and retained in-frame beta chains. Merged by CDR3 protein, the rows form single entries marked with the most common genes and DNA. TCRdb's processing, not the authors', yielded these V and J calls. Counted in this sample were 150,000 to 180,000 distinct CDR3 sequences; about 48% of them appeared once. The top ten constitute over 9.5% of the sample.

Patients chosen for sequencing had shown expansion of CD8+CD57+ cells by flow cytometry. Every patient had severe acquired aplastic anemia, diagnosed using the International Study of Aplastic Anemia and Agranulocytosis and Camitta criteria. No therapy had been received by the patients at the time of blood sampling. The study deep-sequenced TCR repertoires of sorted CD4+ and CD8+ blood T cells from severe aplastic anemia patients and healthy subjects. Patients were enrolled under clinicaltrials.gov protocols 00001620, 01623167, 00001397, 00071045, 00081523 and 00961064 in the USA. Ficoll-Paque density gradient centrifugation was used to isolate peripheral blood mononuclear cells. CD4+ and CD8+ T cells were sorted by FACS or magnetic beads before DNA extraction.

The chain is assembled from TRBV7-6 and TRBJ2-7; perhaps TRBD1 is the D gene, with 6 bases matching. The clonotype originates from a human donor with aplastic anemia. Input material: sorted CD4+, CD8+, or CD8+CD57+ T cells (not recorded which) from PBMCs. This receptor has the CDR3 CASSLRPGDGEQYF. The nucleotides are TGTGCCAGCAGCTTACGGCCAGGGGACGGCGAGCAGTACTTC.